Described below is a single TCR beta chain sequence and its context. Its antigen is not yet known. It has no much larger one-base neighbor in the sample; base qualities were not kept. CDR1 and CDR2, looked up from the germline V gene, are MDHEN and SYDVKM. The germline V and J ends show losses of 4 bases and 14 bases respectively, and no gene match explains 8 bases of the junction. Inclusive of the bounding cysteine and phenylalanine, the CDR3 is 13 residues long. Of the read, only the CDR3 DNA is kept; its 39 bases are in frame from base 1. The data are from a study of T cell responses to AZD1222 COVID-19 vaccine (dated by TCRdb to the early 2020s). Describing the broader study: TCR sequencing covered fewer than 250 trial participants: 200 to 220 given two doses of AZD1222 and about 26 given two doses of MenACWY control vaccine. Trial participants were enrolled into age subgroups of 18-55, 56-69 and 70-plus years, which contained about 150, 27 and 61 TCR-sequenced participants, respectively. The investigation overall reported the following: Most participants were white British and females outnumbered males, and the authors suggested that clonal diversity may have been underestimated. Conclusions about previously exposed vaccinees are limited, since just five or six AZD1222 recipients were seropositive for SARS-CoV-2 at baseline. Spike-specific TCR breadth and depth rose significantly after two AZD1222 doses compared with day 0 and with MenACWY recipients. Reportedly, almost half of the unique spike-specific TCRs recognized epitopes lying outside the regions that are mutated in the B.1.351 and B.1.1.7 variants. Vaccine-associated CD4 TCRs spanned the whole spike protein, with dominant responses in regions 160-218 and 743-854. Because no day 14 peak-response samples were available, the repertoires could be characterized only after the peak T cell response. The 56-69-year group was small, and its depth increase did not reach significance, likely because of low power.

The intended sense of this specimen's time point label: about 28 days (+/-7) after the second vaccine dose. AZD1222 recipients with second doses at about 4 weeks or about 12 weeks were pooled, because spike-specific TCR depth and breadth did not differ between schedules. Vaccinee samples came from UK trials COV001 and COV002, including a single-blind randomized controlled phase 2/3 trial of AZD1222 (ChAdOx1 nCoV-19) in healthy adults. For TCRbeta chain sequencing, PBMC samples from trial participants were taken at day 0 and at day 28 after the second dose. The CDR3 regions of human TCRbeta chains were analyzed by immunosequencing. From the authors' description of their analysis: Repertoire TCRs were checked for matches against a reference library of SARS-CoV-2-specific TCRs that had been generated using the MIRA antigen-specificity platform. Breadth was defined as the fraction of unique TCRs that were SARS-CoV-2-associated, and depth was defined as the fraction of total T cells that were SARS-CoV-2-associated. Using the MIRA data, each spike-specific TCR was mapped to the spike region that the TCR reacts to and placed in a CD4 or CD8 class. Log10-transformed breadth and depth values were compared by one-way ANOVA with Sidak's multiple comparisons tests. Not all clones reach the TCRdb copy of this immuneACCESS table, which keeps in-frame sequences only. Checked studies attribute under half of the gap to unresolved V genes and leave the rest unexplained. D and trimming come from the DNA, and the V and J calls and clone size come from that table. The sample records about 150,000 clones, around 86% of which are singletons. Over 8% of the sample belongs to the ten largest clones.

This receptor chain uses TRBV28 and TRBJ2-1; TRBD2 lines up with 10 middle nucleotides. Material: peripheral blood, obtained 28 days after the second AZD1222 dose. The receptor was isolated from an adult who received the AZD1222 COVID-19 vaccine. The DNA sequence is TGTGCCAGCAGTTCCGCCCGGGGGACTAGCGAGTTCTTC. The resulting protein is CASSSARGTSEFF.